The TCR beta chain under discussion was sequenced for a study of blood T cells in healthy people across ages. The germline V and J ends were trimmed by 3 bases and 6 bases, with 11 bases remaining between them. This CDR3 is 13 amino acids long. PCR was performed a second time for about 7 to 11 cycles using a sample-barcoded 5' primer and a J-beta primer mix. The study obtained at least 3 million CDR3-containing paired-end reads from every sample. Each CDR3 protein gets one entry after TCRdb re-called the 5' RACE reads with MiXCR. This table holds about 1.8 million distinct CDR3 sequences, around half found once. They isolated at least 6 million PBMCs from each sample.

The chain recombines TRBV12-3 or TRBV12-4 with TRBJ1-2; unclear D gene. The receptor's source is a middle-aged woman in good health. Sequencing input: blood. CDR3 in DNA: TGTGCCAGCAGTTTGCGTCTGCGGAATGGCTACACCTTC. It is translated as CASSLRLRNGYTF.